This TCR beta chain was recovered during a study of vaccination effects on CD4 cells after COVID-19. This CDR3 region has 13 residues. V was cut by 4 bases and J by 2 bases, with 10 bases left in between. The germline gives CDR1 SGHNT, CDR2 YYREEE (reference sequence). Sequencing followed a ViraFEST assay step that expanded antigen-specific CD4+ T cells with viral peptide pools. Researchers isolated CD4+ T cells once around 11 days of culture had elapsed. The person had PCR-confirmed SARS-CoV-2 infection between March and December 2020. Every well housed two million PBMC, which grew in culture alongside about 9.9 IU/ml IL-2 and around 9.4 ug/ml peptides. At days 3 and 7, half of the medium was exchanged for IL-2 medium. Study conclusions and caveats: Predominantly, the post-vaccine spike-reactive clones of convalescents comprised new vaccine-induced clones.

Clones were read by immunoSEQ multiplex PCR, and TCRdb kept only the in-frame ones, dropping some. The sample comprises tens of thousands of clones, 70% to 80% of which are singletons, and about a sixth rests with the top ten. Points on this clone: The antigen remains unidentified.

The rearrangement uses TRBV5-4 and TRBJ2-7, with a possible D match to TRBD1 (6 bases). The clonotype comes from a human donor who had a prior SARS-CoV-2 infection. The sequences come from CD4+ T cells from PBMCs cultured with HCoV-NL63 spike peptides, collected before COVID-19 vaccination. CDR3 amino acids: CASSVGAPYEQYF. The CDR3 DNA follows: TGTGCCAGCAGCGTGGGGGCCCCCTACGAGCAGTACTTC. The whole variable domain, remainder taken from reference TRBV5-4 and TRBJ2-7, is ETGVTQSPTHLIKTRGQQVTLRCSSQSGHNTVSWYQQALGQGPQFIFQYYREEENGRGNFPPRFSGLQFPNYSSELNVNALELDDSALYLCASSVGAPYEQYFGPGTRLTVT.